The 9 T cell receptor beta chains listed next were all sequenced from one sample in a study of cytomegalovirus exposure and HLA in healthy donors. PCR amplification relied on 60 Vbeta primers (plus 13 Jbeta primers). Produced via immunoSEQ multiplex PCR; TCRdb's table is partial and in-frame only. The data show around 210,000 clones, around 77% seen once. Sequencing was done on a sample of PBMCs. The receptors stem from a young woman in good health and CMV-seronegative.

The rearrangement joins TRBV5-6 to TRBJ2-3, with D uncertain. Germline V gives CDR1 SGHDT, CDR2 YYEEEE. Trimming took 0 bases from V and 1 from J, leaving 12 bases between them. This CDR3 spans 16 amino acids. The CDR3 here is CASSLELAWGTDTQYF. CDR3 nucleotides: TGTGCCAGCAGCTTGGAATTAGCTTGGGGCACAGATACGCAGTATTTT.

This chain joins TRBV6-5 and TRBJ2-3; D perhaps matches TRBD2 (5 bases). Germline V lookup: CDR1 MNHEY, CDR2 SVGAGI. Trimming removed 2 bases from V and 9 bases from J, with 12 bases in between. This CDR3 has 13 residues. The CDR3 sequence is CASSYKGTRTQYF. The CDR3 bases are TGTGCCAGCAGTTACAAGGGAACTAGGACGCAGTATTTT.

This chain joins TRBV5-6 and TRBJ2-7; D may be TRBD1 (5 bases). V lost 0 bases and J lost 0, with 10 bases in between. Germline V gene data show CDR1 as SGHDT and CDR2 as YYEEEE. This CDR3 contains 15 residues. The CDR3 bases are TGTGCCAGCAGCTTGGTACAGGCGAGCTCCTACGAGCAGTACTTC. Residues: CASSLVQASSYEQYF.

The chain has TRBV4-2 and TRBJ1-5; TRBD1 is a possible D gene (6 bases). V was clipped by 2 bases and J by 5 bases, with 16 bases between them. CDR1 LGHNA and CDR2 YNFKEQ come from the germline V gene. CDR3 length equals 16 residues. In DNA form, the CDR3 reads TGTGCCAGCAGCCAAAAGTTGTTGGGGGCGGATCAGCCCCAGCATTTT. Protein sequence: CASSQKLLGADQPQHF.

The J gene is TRBJ1-1, the V gene TRBV6-5, with D unclear. CDR1 is MNHEY, CDR2 SVGAGI, per germline. This CDR3 has 13 residues. The V end lost 0 bases, the J end lost 2 bases, and 4 bases lay between the germline ends. The CDR3 is CASSYSKNTEAFF. CDR3 bases: TGTGCCAGCAGTTACTCTAAAAACACTGAAGCTTTCTTT.

This clone has a single count. The V gene is TRBV7-3, the J gene TRBJ2-5; 9 nucleotides agree with TRBD2. The germline gives CDR1 SGHTA, CDR2 FQGTGA. V lost 0 bases to trimming and J lost 1 base; unmatched junction nucleotides: 3. CDR3 length: 16 residues. The CDR3 DNA reads TGTGCCAGCAGCTTAACTATGCGGGGGGGCCAAGAGACCCAGTACTTC. Translating gives CASSLTMRGGQETQYF.

V is TRBV7-9 and J is TRBJ2-7; D unresolved. Per germline, CDR1 SEHNR and CDR2 FQNEAQ (reference sequence). The CDR3 totals 11 residues. The ends were cut back, 4 bases at V and 6 bases at J, with 7 bases in the middle. CDR3 sequence (DNA): TGTGCCAGCAGCTCGTCCCCCGAGCAGTACTTC. It translates to CASSSSPEQYF.

The rearrangement uses TRBV18 and TRBJ1-2; maybe TRBD1 (6 bases). V lost 5 bases and J lost 3, with 13 bases in between. From germline, CDR1 is KGHSH and CDR2 LQKENI. The CDR3 totals 14 residues. CDR3 in amino acids: CASSSDRTYYGYTF. The CDR3 bases are TGTGCCAGCTCATCGGACAGAACGTACTATGGCTACACCTTC.

V is TRBV27 and J is TRBJ2-1; TRBD2 is a possible D gene (5 bases). The CDR3 sequence is 16 residues long. V shed 3 bases and J shed 1 base, with 13 bases lying between them. Germline V lookup: CDR1 MNHEY, CDR2 SMNVEV (reference sequence). CDR3 in amino acids: CASSLLRVGSYNEQFF. CDR3 coding DNA: TGTGCCAGCAGTTTGTTGAGGGTAGGGTCCTACAATGAGCAGTTCTTC.